This TCR beta chain was captured by sequencing in a study of T cell repertoires in cytomegalovirus infection. Study information: Matching HLA type and CMV infection were both indicated by public TCR beta signatures. Notes on the study in general: Within the response measured ex vivo, HLA-C-restricted CMV-specific TCR beta clonotypes were dominant.

Via MiXCR, TCRdb re-called the reads, giving one row per CDR3 protein. The sample records about 920,000 distinct CDR3 sequences, about a third being singletons. The CDR3 runs 14 residues. Looked up from germline, CDR1 is MNHNS and CDR2 is SASEGT. Germline trimming cut 5 bases from V and 9 bases from J; bases unmatched to any gene: 4. Of note for this clonotype: The target antigen is unknown.

Sample: cultured CD8+ T cells from PBMCs, taken from culture after CMV antigen stimulation. The chain couples TRBV6-1 to TRBJ2-1; 13 bases are shared with TRBD2. The clonotype comes from a human donor in good health (CMV status not recorded). Some clones in this sample may be carry-over from other donors' samples. This CDR3 reads CASSSGTSGIEQFF. The CDR3 DNA reads as TGTGCCAGCAGTAGCGGGACTAGCGGGATTGAGCAGTTCTTC.